This T cell receptor beta chain was sequenced in a study of shared clonotypes between healthy human individuals. Study-wide results and limits: The study sampled only blood, and tissue repertoires likely differ.

V shed 2 bases and J shed 3 bases, with 11 bases lying between them. The germline gives CDR1 SGHTS, CDR2 YDEGEE. CDR3 size: 14 residues. Remarks on this clone: Antigen specificity is unknown. Within the sample, other DNA sequences also encode this same CDR3.

Method: immunoSEQ multiplex PCR; TCRdb's copy keeps in-frame clones and lacks some. The sample holds under 1,100,000 clones, around 82% seen once. Only Caucasian adults living in Nashville, Tennessee served as donors. The TCR sequence derives from a man younger than 35 in good health. Some clones in this sample may be carry-over from other donors' samples. V and J are TRBV5-8 and TRBJ1-1, with D possibly matching TRBD1 (6 bases). The sample comprised memory CD4+ T cells from PBMCs. The subset here: CD45RA-negative fraction. CDR3 in DNA: TGTGCCAGCAGCTTACAAGGGGGGGACACTGAAGCTTTCTTT. This translates into CASSLQGGDTEAFF.